Below are 29 T cell receptor beta chains sequenced from a single sample in a study of blood T cell repertoires in COVID-19. Only in-frame clones appear in the TCRdb table, and some are missing; sequencing was by immunoSEQ multiplex PCR. The sample shows tens of thousands of clones, 75% to 95% of them seen only once. Sequencing input: peripheral blood. The source of these receptors is a human donor with active COVID-19. The donor label of this sample is uncertain.

The chain recombines TRBV19 with TRBJ1-5; 7 bases match TRBD1. The V segment lost 0 bases and the J segment 4 bases; nucleotides outside the gene matches: 6. Germline V gene lookup returns CDR1 LNHDA and CDR2 SQIVND (reference sequence). This CDR3 region has 16 residues. CDR3 in DNA: TGTGCCAGTAGTATAGATTACAGGGGATGGAATCAGCCCCAGCATTTT. The encoded protein is CASSIDYRGWNQPQHF.

The chain employs TRBV5-4 and TRBJ1-2; maybe TRBD1 (5 bases). This CDR3 region has 13 residues. V lost 3 bases, J lost 5 bases, and 11 bases lay in between. Germline V lookup: CDR1 SGHNT, CDR2 YYREEE (reference sequence). The CDR3 protein is CASSSEGLYGYTF. The CDR3 DNA sequence: TGTGCCAGCAGCTCTGAGGGACTTTATGGCTACACCTTC.

The chain is built from TRBV2 and TRBJ2-7; 9 bases match TRBD1. This CDR3 has 14 residues. After removal of 8 bases from V and 4 bases from J, the junction contained 9 bases not matched to a gene. CDR1 is SNHLY and CDR2 is FYNNEI in the germline V gene. The CDR3 loop reads CASQTGTGSYEQYV. The CDR3, as DNA: TGTGCCAGCCAGACCGGGACAGGGTCTTACGAGCAGTACGTC.

This clone has only one observation. The chain employs TRBV6-5 and TRBJ2-2, with D perhaps matching TRBD1 (6 bases). Deletions cut 4 bases from V and 5 bases from J, with 11 bases between. CDR3 length equals 14 residues. Germline assignment: CDR1 MNHEY and CDR2 SVGAGI. The CDR3 DNA sequence: TGTGCCAGCAGTTTGCAGGGGCAGACCGGGGAGCTGTTTTTT. Protein: CASSLQGQTGELFF.

V gene TRBV5-1 combines with J gene TRBJ1-1; tentatively, D is TRBD1 (5 bases). The CDR3 is made up of 14 amino acids. Germline lookup yields CDR1 SGHRS and CDR2 YFSETQ. Trimming took off 2 bases at V and 1 base at J, with 9 bases between the two ends. The CDR3 sequence: CASSFGGTNTEAFF. The CDR3 DNA is TGCGCCAGCAGCTTCGGGGGAACGAACACTGAAGCTTTCTTT.

On this clone itself: This may stem from a read error, because a much larger clone lies one nucleotide away. V gene TRBV11-2 combines with J gene TRBJ2-6; D is ambiguous. V was shortened by 1 base and J by 1 base, with 5 bases between the two germline ends. From germline, CDR1 is SGHAT and CDR2 FQNNGV. The CDR3 has 15 residues. As DNA, the CDR3 is TGTGCCAGCAGCTTAGGGGCTTCTGGGGCCAACGTCCTGACTTTC. Amino acid sequence: CASSLGASGANVLTF.

V gene TRBV19 combines with J gene TRBJ1-1; D remains unclear. This CDR3 is built from 11 residues. Germline-derived CDR1 and CDR2 are LNHDA and SQIVND (reference sequence). The ends were cut back, 3 bases at V and 3 bases at J, with 2 bases in the middle. The CDR3 coding sequence is TGTGCCAGTAGTATCGACACTGAAGCTTTCTTT. As protein: CASSIDTEAFF.

The gene calls are TRBV28 and TRBJ2-5, with TRBD2 identical over 10 bases. V lost 5 bases, J lost 4 bases, and 7 bases stayed unmatched. CDR3 length equals 15 residues. Germline CDR1 is MDHEN and CDR2 is SYDVKM. The CDR3 nucleotides read TGTGCCAGCAGTCCCAGGACTAGCGGCTTAGAGACCCAGTACTTC. Protein: CASSPRTSGLETQYF.

The gene calls are TRBV7-2 and TRBJ2-3; D may be TRBD1 (5 bases). Trimming left V 1 base short and J 0 bases short, with 11 bases between. This CDR3 is built from 16 residues. Per germline, CDR1 SGHTA and CDR2 FQGNSA. The CDR3 nucleotides read TGTGCCAGCAGCTTAGTTGGCAGGGCTAGCACAGATACGCAGTATTTT. Protein sequence: CASSLVGRASTDTQYF.

The chain is built from TRBV11-3 and TRBJ2-2; 7 bases match TRBD1. The CDR3 consists of 16 residues. The trim removed 1 base at V and 3 bases at J, leaving 5 bases unmatched. Germline CDR1 SGHNT, CDR2 YENEEA. CDR3 sequence reads: CASSLVPGGDTGELFF. The CDR3 DNA is TGTGCCAGCAGCTTAGTCCCAGGGGGAGACACCGGGGAGCTGTTTTTT. Full variable domain (rest looked up from reference TRBV11-3 and TRBJ2-2): EAGVVQSPRYKIIEKKQPVAFWCNPISGHNTLYWYLQNLGQGPELLIRYENEEAVDDSQLPKDRFSAERLKGVDSTLKIQPAELGDSAVYLCASSLVPGGDTGELFFGEGSRLTVL.

The chain carries TRBV9 and TRBJ2-7, with D maybe TRBD2 (5 bases). This CDR3 contains 18 residues. The germline gives CDR1 SGDLS, CDR2 YYNGEE. V was trimmed by 3 bases and J by 0 bases, leaving 22 bases between them. The CDR3 DNA sequence: TGTGCCAGCAGCGGGTCTTATTTCGGGAACACCAGCTCCTACGAGCAGTACGTC. The encoded protein is CASSGSYFGNTSSYEQYV.

J is TRBJ1-5 and V is TRBV20-1; D might be TRBD1 (5 bases). Germline CDR1 DFQATT, CDR2 SNEGSKA (reference sequence). Trimming stripped 3 bases from V and 2 bases from J, with 11 bases between. The CDR3 is 14 amino acids. The CDR3 region is CSASKGIGNQPQHF. CDR3 bases: TGCAGTGCTAGTAAGGGGATCGGCAATCAGCCCCAGCATTTT.

The V gene is TRBV11-2, the J gene TRBJ2-2, with TRBD1 as a possible D gene (6 bases). Germline values: CDR1 SGHAT, CDR2 FQNNGV. The CDR3 is 16 amino acids. Trimming pared 0 bases from V and 1 base from J, leaving 9 bases between. The CDR3 DNA sequence: TGTGCCAGCAGCTTAGATCTAGGGGGGAACACCGGGGAGCTGTTTTTT. Protein product: CASSLDLGGNTGELFF.

The count of this clone is one. The chain combines TRBV10-3 with TRBJ2-5; TRBD2 is a possible D gene (5 bases). V dropped 5 bases and J dropped 5 bases, with 9 bases sitting between them. The CDR3 consists of 12 residues. Germline V gene sequence: CDR1 ENHRY, CDR2 SYGVKD. The CDR3 DNA follows: TGTGCCATCAGTCCCTCGGGGGAGACCCAGTACTTC. This gives the protein CAISPSGETQYF.

This clone is a singleton in its sample. V is TRBV7-3 and J is TRBJ1-4; D is perhaps TRBD1 (6 bases). V was shortened by 5 bases and J by 3 bases, with 13 bases between the two germline ends. The CDR3 consists of 15 residues. The germline CDR1 and CDR2 sequences are SGHTA and FQGTGA. CDR3: CASSAQGMPNEKLFF. The CDR3 region has the DNA TGTGCCAGCAGCGCCCAGGGGATGCCTAATGAAAAACTGTTTTTT.

The chain links TRBV7-2 to TRBJ2-3; 8 bases are shared with TRBD1. V lost 3 bases, J lost 3 bases, and 5 bases stayed unmatched. Germline V gene sequence: CDR1 SGHTA, CDR2 FQGNSA. This CDR3 spans 15 amino acids. CDR3 sequence (DNA): TGTGCCAGCAGCTTCAGGGGGCGAGCGACAGATACGCAGTATTTT. It codes for CASSFRGRATDTQYF.

The chain links TRBV6-6 to TRBJ2-7; D is unclear. Germline V gene sequence: CDR1 MNHNY, CDR2 SVGAGI (reference sequence). The CDR3 covers 12 residues. V was cut by 0 bases and J by 5 bases, with 5 bases left in between. The CDR3 nucleotides read TGTGCCAGCAGTTACTCTCGGGACGAGCAGTACTTC. It yields the protein CASSYSRDEQYF.

V gene TRBV25-1 combines with J gene TRBJ2-7; TRBD2 agrees at 11 bases. Germline V gene data show CDR1 as MGHDK and CDR2 as SYGVNS. V shed 6 bases and J 6 bases; nucleotides not matched to a gene: 7. There are 14 residues in the CDR3. The CDR3 nucleotides read TGTGCCAGCAGCTTACTAGCGGGAGTCTCCGAGCAGTACTTC. This encodes CASSLLAGVSEQYF.

V and J are TRBV6-2 or TRBV6-3 and TRBJ1-2; possible D gene TRBD1, 6 bases. CDR3 length equals 15 residues. In germline, CDR1 is MNHEY, CDR2 SVGEGT. The V end was cut by 5 bases, the J end by 8 bases, with 21 bases between. CDR3 amino acids: CASSVSAQGLNGYTF. The DNA for the CDR3 is TGTGCCAGCAGTGTAAGCGCTCAGGGGCTGAACGGCTACACCTTC.

The chain carries TRBV7-3 and TRBJ2-3; maybe TRBD1 (6 bases). The V end lost 0 bases, the J end lost 2 bases, and 12 bases lay between the germline ends. Germline V gene sequence: CDR1 SGHTA, CDR2 FQGTGA. CDR3 length equals 16 residues. DNA for the CDR3: TGTGCCAGCAGCTTAACAGGGGGAAGCGACACAGATACGCAGTATTTT. Translation gives CASSLTGGSDTDTQYF.

The gene calls are TRBV19 and TRBJ1-1, with 7 bases identical to TRBD1. V was clipped by 6 bases and J by 1 base; unmatched bases: 8. Per the germline V gene, CDR1 is LNHDA and CDR2 is SQIVND (reference sequence). CDR3 length equals 15 residues. The chain's CDR3 is CASRTDDRANTEAFF. The CDR3 region has the DNA TGTGCCAGTAGAACTGACGACAGGGCGAACACTGAAGCTTTCTTT.

The V gene is TRBV11-2, the J gene TRBJ2-2; tentatively, D is TRBD1 (6 bases). Germline V gene sequence: CDR1 SGHAT, CDR2 FQNNGV. V dropped 10 bases and J dropped 1 base, with 13 bases sitting between them. The CDR3 is made up of 14 amino acids. The DNA of the CDR3 is TGTGCCACCACAGGGTTGAGGAACACCGGGGAGCTGTTTTTT. Its translation: CATTGLRNTGELFF.

The rearrangement uses TRBV30 and TRBJ1-4, with TRBD1 matching 9 bases. The V and J ends lost 2 bases and 4 bases, in that order; junction bases with no gene match: 14. The length of the CDR3 is 18 residues. The germline V gene encodes CDR1 GTSNPN and CDR2 SVGIG (reference sequence). This CDR3 reads CAWSPLSGTGIGNEKLFF. For the CDR3, the DNA is TGTGCCTGGAGTCCTCTTTCGGGGACAGGGATAGGTAATGAAAAACTGTTTTTT. Full variable domain (rest looked up from reference TRBV30 and TRBJ1-4): SQTIHQWPATLVQPVGSPLSLECTVEGTSNPNLYWYRQAAGRGLQLLFYSVGIGQISSEVPQNLSASRPQDRQFILSSKKLLLSDSGFYLCAWSPLSGTGIGNEKLFFGSGTQLSVL.

This clone occurred a few times. The rearrangement joins TRBV6-5 to TRBJ2-7; 9 bases fit TRBD1. Germline CDR1 MNHEY, CDR2 SVGAGI. V lost 6 bases and J lost 6; bases outside the gene matches: 6. CDR3 length: 13 amino acids. The DNA for the CDR3 is TGTGCCAGCAGCTTTGGACAGGGGACCGAGCAGTACGTC. Encoded protein: CASSFGQGTEQYV.

In regard to this clone: A junction end diverges from the germline sequence, so it may reflect a read error. V and J are TRBV7-7 and TRBJ2-6, with D possibly being TRBD2 (6 bases). The CDR3 is made up of 16 amino acids. The V gene's germline CDR1 is SSHAT and CDR2 FNYEAQ (reference sequence). CDR3 region: CASSPPGGTGANVLTF. Here the CDR3 DNA reads TGTGCTAGCAGCCCCCCCGGGGGTACAGGGGCCAACGTCCTGACTTTC.

This rearrangement joins TRBV11-2 to TRBJ2-7; D might be TRBD2 (5 bases). Germline values: CDR1 SGHAT, CDR2 FQNNGV. CDR3 size: 14 residues. Deletions cut 4 bases from V and 3 bases from J, with 13 bases between. In DNA, the CDR3 is TGTGCCAGCAGCTCCTTACGAGGGTTCTACGAGCAGTACGTC. Translation gives CASSSLRGFYEQYV.

This sequence joins TRBV7-8 and TRBJ1-1; no clear D. The CDR3 is 15 residues long. V was clipped by 1 base and J by 0 bases, with 9 bases between them. CDR1 is SGHVS, CDR2 FQNEAQ, per germline. CDR3 bases: TGTGCCAGCAGCTTAGGGTGGCGGCTGAACACTGAAGCTTTCTTT. Amino acid sequence: CASSLGWRLNTEAFF. Drawing the rest from reference TRBV7-8 and TRBJ1-1, the complete variable domain is GAGVSQSPRYKVAKRGQDVALRCDPISGHVSLFWYQQALGQGPEFLTYFQNEAQLDKSGLPSDRFFAERPEGSVSTLKIQRTQQEDSAVYLCASSLGWRLNTEAFFGQGTRLTVV.

The CDR3 bases are TGTGCCAGCAGCTTAAATAATCTAGTCGCGCAGTATTTT. This gives the protein CASSLNNLVAQYF. The J gene is TRBJ2-3, the V gene TRBV7-6, with D unclear. The CDR3 consists of 13 residues. Per the germline V gene, CDR1 is SGHVS and CDR2 is FNYEAQ. Trimming stripped 2 bases from V and 10 bases from J, with 13 bases between.

This chain uses TRBV7-9 with TRBJ1-4; 8 bases are shared with TRBD1. J gave up 11 bases and V 1 base, and 9 bases lay outside the gene matches. This CDR3 spans 15 amino acids. Germline lookup yields CDR1 SEHNR and CDR2 FQNEAQ (reference sequence). CDR3 amino acids: CASSLGGTGEGKLFF. The DNA for the CDR3 is TGTGCCAGCAGCTTAGGAGGGACAGGAGAGGGGAAACTGTTTTTT.